Listed here is a single T cell receptor beta chain. 13 Jbeta primers and 60 Vbeta primers were used for the PCR. Data came from immunoSEQ multiplex PCR; TCRdb stores just in-frame clones and leaves some out. The ten top clones account for about 0.82%, within a sample of approximately 79,000 clones. The data derive from a study of cytomegalovirus exposure and HLA in healthy donors. The CDR3 runs to 15 residues. Germline V CDR1 and CDR2: SNHLY, FYNNEI. V was pared by 5 bases and J by 2 bases, with 15 bases between. The sample was PBMCs. The chain is built from TRBV2 and TRBJ1-1; perhaps TRBD1 as D (5 bases). This sequence was found in a boy under 18 in good health and CMV-seronegative. CDR3 amino acids: CASSNIFQGNTEAFF. For the CDR3, the DNA is TGTGCCAGCAGTAATATTTTTCAGGGCAACACTGAAGCTTTCTTT.